This T cell receptor (beta chain) was retrieved from a study of blood T cell repertoires in COVID-19. TCRdb keeps only in-frame clones here, not all; method: immunoSEQ multiplex PCR. The table lists approximately 310,000 clones, approximately 83% of them singletons. Germline V gives CDR1 LGHNA, CDR2 YNFKEQ. V lost 0 bases and J lost 2, with 25 bases in between. This CDR3 contains 20 residues. The chain employs TRBV4-2 and TRBJ1-2, with D maybe TRBD1 (5 bases). What was sequenced was PBMCs or T cells enriched from blood (not recorded which). The sequence came from a man younger than 40 who had recovered from COVID-19. The CDR3: CASSQEGPSPAKGRNYGYTF. CDR3 DNA: TGTGCCAGCAGCCAAGAGGGCCCCTCCCCGGCTAAGGGGCGAAACTATGGCTACACCTTC.